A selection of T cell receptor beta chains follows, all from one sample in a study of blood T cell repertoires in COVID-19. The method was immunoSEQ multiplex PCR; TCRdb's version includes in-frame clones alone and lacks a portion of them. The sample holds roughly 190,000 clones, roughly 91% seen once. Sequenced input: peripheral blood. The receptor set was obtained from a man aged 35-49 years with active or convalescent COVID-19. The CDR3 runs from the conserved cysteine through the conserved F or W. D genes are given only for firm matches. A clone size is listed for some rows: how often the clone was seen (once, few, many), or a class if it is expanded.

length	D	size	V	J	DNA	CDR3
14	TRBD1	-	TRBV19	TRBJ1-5	TGTGCCAGTAGCCGGGACAGAGAAAATCAGCCCCAGCATTTT	CASSRDRENQPQHF
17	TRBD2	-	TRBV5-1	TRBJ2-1	TGCGCCAGCAGCATGTACCTACTAGCGGGGGGGTACAATGAGCAGTTCTTC	CASSMYLLAGGYNEQFF
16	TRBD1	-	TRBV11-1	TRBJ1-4	TGTGCCAGCAGCTCCAGCTTCCGGGACAGCAAGGAAAAACTGTTTTTT	CASSSSFRDSKEKLFF
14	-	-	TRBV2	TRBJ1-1	TGTGCCAGCAGTGTTTCAGGTTTGAACACTGAAGCTTTCTTT	CASSVSGLNTEAFF
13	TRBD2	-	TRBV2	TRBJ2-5	TGTGCCAGCGGATGGGGAGGGAGGGAGACCCAGTACTTC	CASGWGGRETQYF
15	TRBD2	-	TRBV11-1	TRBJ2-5	TGTGCCAGCAGCCTTGTGCCGGGGGGGCAAGAGACCCAGTACTTC	CASSLVPGGQETQYF
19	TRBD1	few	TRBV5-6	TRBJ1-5	TGTGCCAGCAGCTCTCGTCGGACAGGGACCCGGATGGGCAATCAGCCCCAGCATTTT	CASSSRRTGTRMGNQPQHF
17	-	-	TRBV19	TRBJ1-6	TGTGCCAGTAGTATCCAAAGCGGGGGGGCCCGCAATTCACCCCTCCACTTT	CASSIQSGGARNSPLHF
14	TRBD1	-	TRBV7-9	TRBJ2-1	TGTGCCAGCAGCGCCCGGGACAGGGGCAATGAGCAGTTCTTC	CASSARDRGNEQFF
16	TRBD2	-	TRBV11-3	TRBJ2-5	TGTGCCAGCAGCTTTCCGGGGACTAGCTATCAAGAGACCCAGTACTTC	CASSFPGTSYQETQYF
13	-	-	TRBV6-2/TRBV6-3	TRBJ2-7	TGTGCCAGCAGCCCTACAGGGCTCTACGAGCAGTACTTC	CASSPTGLYEQYF
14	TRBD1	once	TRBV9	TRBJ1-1	TGTGCCAGCAGCCCAGGGGACAGGGTAACTGAAGCTTTCTTT	CASSPGDRVTEAFF
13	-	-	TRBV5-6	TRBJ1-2	TGTGCCAGCAGTCCTCAGCGTAACTATGGCTACACCTTC	CASSPQRNYGYTF
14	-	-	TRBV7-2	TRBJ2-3	TGTGCCAGCAGCCCTATAGCGGGCACAGATACGCAGTATTTT	CASSPIAGTDTQYF
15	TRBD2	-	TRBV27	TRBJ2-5	TGTGCCAGCAGAGGAACGGGGGGGCCTCGGGAGACCCAGTACTTC	CASRGTGGPRETQYF
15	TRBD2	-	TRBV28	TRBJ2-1	TGTGCCAGCAGTTTCTTAGCGGGGACCAACAATGAGCAGTTCTTC	CASSFLAGTNNEQFF
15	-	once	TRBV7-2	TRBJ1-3	TGTGCCAGCAGCTTAGATTTCCAGGCTGGAAACACCATATATTTT	CASSLDFQAGNTIYF
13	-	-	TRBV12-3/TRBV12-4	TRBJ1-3	TGTGCCAGCAGTCCCCGAGGCGGAAACACCATATATTTT	CASSPRGGNTIYF
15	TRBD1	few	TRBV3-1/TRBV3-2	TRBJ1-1	TGTGCCAGCAGCCAAGGAACAGGGGTCCACACTGAAGCTTTCTTT	CASSQGTGVHTEAFF
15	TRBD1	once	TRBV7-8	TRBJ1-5	TGTGCCAGCAGCTTATCAGGGGGCGCGGGGCAGCCCCAGCATTTT	CASSLSGGAGQPQHF
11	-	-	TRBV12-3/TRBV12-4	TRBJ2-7	TGTGCCAGCAGCCCATCCTACGAGCAGTACTTC	CASSPSYEQYF
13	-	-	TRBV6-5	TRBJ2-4	TGTGCCAGCAGTTCGGACAGGAGGGACATTCAGTACTTC	CASSSDRRDIQYF
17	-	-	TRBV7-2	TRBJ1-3	TGTGCCAGCAGCTTATCCCGGGGTACGGTGACTGGAAACACCATATATTTT	CASSLSRGTVTGNTIYF
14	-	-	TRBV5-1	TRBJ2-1	TGCGCCAGCAGCGCCCGACTTTCCTACAATGAGCAGTTCTTC	CASSARLSYNEQFF
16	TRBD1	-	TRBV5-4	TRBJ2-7	TGTGCCAGCAGCCTGAGGGGACAGGGAAACTCCTACGAGCAGTACTTC	CASSLRGQGNSYEQYF
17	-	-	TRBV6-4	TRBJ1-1	TGTGCCAGCAGTGAAGATCTCGGACAGATATCGAACACTGAAGCTTTCTTT	CASSEDLGQISNTEAFF
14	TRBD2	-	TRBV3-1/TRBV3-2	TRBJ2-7	TGTGCCAGCAGCCAACTCCCGGGAGGTTACGAGCAGTACTTC	CASSQLPGGYEQYF
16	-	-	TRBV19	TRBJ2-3	TGTGCCAGTAGTCCCGTCCCCCGGACAGCGAAAGATACGCAGTATTTT	CASSPVPRTAKDTQYF
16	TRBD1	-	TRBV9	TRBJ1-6	TGTGCCAGCAGCCTGCCCCCCGGGACAGTTAATTCACCCCTCCACTTT	CASSLPPGTVNSPLHF
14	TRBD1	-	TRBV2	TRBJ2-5	TGTGCCAGCAGTGAAAACAGGGGGCAAGAGACCCAGTACTTC	CASSENRGQETQYF
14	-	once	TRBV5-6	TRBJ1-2	TGTGCCAGCAGCTTACACAGGAGGGCGCGGGGCTACACCTTC	CASSLHRRARGYTF
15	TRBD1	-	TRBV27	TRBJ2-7	TGTGCCAGCAGTATGGGGACAGGGCCGTCCTACGAGCAGTACTTC	CASSMGTGPSYEQYF
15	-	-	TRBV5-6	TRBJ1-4	TGTGCCAGCAGCTCCTATATGGGGGCGCGAGAAAAACTGTTTTTT	CASSSYMGAREKLFF
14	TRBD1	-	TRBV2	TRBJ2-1	TGTGCCAGCGGGGCTGGGACAGAAGACAATGAGCAGTTCTTC	CASGAGTEDNEQFF
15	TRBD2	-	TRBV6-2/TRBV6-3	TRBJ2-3	TGTGCCAGCAGTTACGCGGGGGGCCGTGGAGATACGCAGTATTTT	CASSYAGGRGDTQYF
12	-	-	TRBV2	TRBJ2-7	TGTGCCAGCAGTGAGCGGGCCTACGAGCAGTACTTC	CASSERAYEQYF
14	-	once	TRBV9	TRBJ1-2	TGTGCCAGCAGCCCCACCTTAGCTGGCTATGGCTACACCTTC	CASSPTLAGYGYTF
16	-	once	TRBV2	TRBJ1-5	TGTGCCAGCAGTGATTTCGGAGGGGCTAGCAATCAGCCCCAGCATTTT	CASSDFGGASNQPQHF
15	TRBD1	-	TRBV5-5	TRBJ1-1	TGTGCCAGCAGCACCTCGACAGGGACCAACACTGAAGCTTTCTTT	CASSTSTGTNTEAFF
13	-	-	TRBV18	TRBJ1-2	TGTGCCAGCTCAGGTGCGATGAACTATGGCTACACCTTC	CASSGAMNYGYTF
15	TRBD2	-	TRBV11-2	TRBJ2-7	TGTGCCAGCAGCTTAGGGTCTCGGGGGGGGTACGAGCAGTACTTC	CASSLGSRGGYEQYF
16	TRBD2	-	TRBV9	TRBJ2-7	TGTGCCAGCAGCCCGAGTAGCGGGGGGGGCGTTTACGAGCAGTACTTC	CASSPSSGGGVYEQYF
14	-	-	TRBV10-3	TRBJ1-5	TGTGCCATCAGCTCCCGGGCCGAGGGTCAGCCCCAGCATTTT	CAISSRAEGQPQHF
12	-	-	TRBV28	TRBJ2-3	TGTGCCAGCAGTGCGGTCACAGATACGCAGTATTTT	CASSAVTDTQYF